The 20 T cell receptor beta chains below were found in one sample sequenced in a study of shared clonotypes between healthy human individuals. Clones were read by immunoSEQ multiplex PCR, and TCRdb kept only the in-frame ones, dropping some. The sample has 1,500,000 or so clones, about 96% seen once; the top ten hold over 1%. Sequenced sample: naive CD4+ T cells sorted from blood. Subset reported: CD45RA+ positively selected. These receptors were taken from a man under 40 in good health.

A single count supports this clone. The gene calls are TRBV28 and TRBJ2-7, with no clear D. Germline CDR1 reads MDHEN; CDR2 reads SYDVKM. There are 13 residues in the CDR3. V was trimmed by 2 bases and J by 2 bases, leaving 7 bases between them. The CDR3 sequence: CASSLNPAYEQYF. The CDR3, as DNA: TGTGCCAGCAGTTTAAATCCGGCCTACGAGCAGTACTTC.

This clone was detected once. The chain carries TRBV11-2 and TRBJ2-7, with a weak D call TRBD2 (5 bases). Germline loops: CDR1 SGHAT, CDR2 FQNNGV. V shed 0 bases and J shed 3 bases, with 12 bases lying between them. This CDR3 is 15 amino acids long. The CDR3 here is CASSLDSGYYYEQYF. The CDR3 DNA reads as TGTGCCAGCAGCTTAGACAGCGGATATTACTACGAGCAGTACTTC. The whole variable domain, remainder taken from reference TRBV11-2 and TRBJ2-7, is EAGVAQSPRYKIIEKRQSVAFWCNPISGHATLYWYQQILGQGPKLLIQFQNNGVVDDSQLPKDRFSAERLKGVDSTLKIQPAKLEDSAVYLCASSLDSGYYYEQYFGPGTRLTVT.

As concerns this clone: The sample holds other DNA sequences that translate to the same CDR3. The genes are TRBV14 and TRBJ2-1, with no clear D. CDR3 length equals 13 residues. Germline V gene sequence: CDR1 SGHDN, CDR2 FVKESK. V lost 1 base and J 4 bases, leaving 5 bases between the germline ends. The CDR3 loop reads CASSQGLYNEQFF. CDR3 sequence (DNA): TGTGCCAGCAGCCAAGGACTGTACAATGAGCAGTTCTTC.

The chain employs TRBV5-4 and TRBJ2-3, with 12 bases matching TRBD2. This CDR3 is 16 amino acids long. Unmatched junction bases numbered 6, after V lost 4 bases and J lost 3 bases. CDR1 and CDR2 (germline): SGHNT, YYREEE (reference sequence). CDR3 DNA: TGTGCCAGCAGCGGATCTAGCGGGAGGGGGACAGATACGCAGTATTTT. It specifies CASSGSSGRGTDTQYF.

This chain's CDR3 is CASSRSTVFDEQFF. CDR3 nucleotides: TGTGCCAGCAGCAGATCTACGGTTTTCGATGAGCAGTTCTTC. V is TRBV6-1 and J is TRBJ2-1, with D unclear. Germline V CDR1 and CDR2: MNHNS, SASEGT. With 6 bases removed from V and 8 bases from J, the gap between germline ends came to 17 bases. The CDR3 is 14 residues long.

The genes are TRBV28 and TRBJ2-5; TRBD2 might be the D (7 bases). V shed 5 bases and J shed 9 bases, with 22 bases lying between them. The germline gives CDR1 MDHEN, CDR2 SYDVKM. The CDR3 consists of 15 residues. The CDR3 spells CASSPARTVGGAQYF. DNA for the CDR3: TGTGCCAGCAGTCCAGCAAGGACAGTGGGGGGGGCCCAGTACTTC.

J is TRBJ2-1 and V is TRBV28; 9 bases fit TRBD2. CDR1 is MDHEN, CDR2 SYDVKM, per germline. Trimming removed 8 bases from V and 6 bases from J; junction bases left unmatched: 2. CDR3 length equals 12 residues. As DNA, the CDR3 is TGTGCCAGCGGGCGGGAGGGCAATGAGCAGTTCTTC. It encodes CASGREGNEQFF.

This clone was recorded once. This chain's CDR3 is CASSQAGQSTYEQYF. CDR3 DNA: TGCGCCAGCAGCCAGGCGGGACAGAGTACCTACGAGCAGTACTTC. This rearrangement joins TRBV4-1 to TRBJ2-7; the D gene is possibly TRBD1 (7 bases). V lost 3 bases to trimming and J lost 2 bases, with 14 bases between them. Germline V lookup: CDR1 MGHRA, CDR2 YSYEKL. The CDR3 spans 15 residues.

The chain recombines TRBV4-2 with TRBJ1-1; D gene uncertain. Per germline, CDR1 LGHNA and CDR2 YNFKEQ. Trimming removed 2 bases from V and 3 bases from J, with 4 bases in between. The CDR3 consists of 12 residues. In nucleotides, the CDR3 is TGTGCCAGCAGCCAACTTGACACTGAAGCTTTCTTT. Translating it yields CASSQLDTEAFF.

The V and J genes are TRBV5-6 and TRBJ2-7, with D uncertain. The germline gives CDR1 SGHDT, CDR2 YYEEEE. V gave up 0 bases and J gave up 0 bases, with 13 bases separating them. This CDR3 has 16 amino acids. CDR3 nucleotide sequence: TGTGCCAGCAGCTTGGTTTTGTTACAATTCTCCTACGAGCAGTACTTC. This encodes CASSLVLLQFSYEQYF.

This chain connects TRBV4-1 to TRBJ2-7, with TRBD2 identical over 9 bases. Germline CDR1 reads MGHRA; CDR2 reads YSYEKL. The junction had 6 bases not matched to a gene; V was cut back by 3 bases and J by 0 bases. This CDR3 spans 16 amino acids. The DNA for the CDR3 is TGCGCCAGCAGCCAGGGACTAGCCGCGAGCTCCTACGAGCAGTACTTC. Its translation is CASSQGLAASSYEQYF.

The gene calls are TRBV25-1 and TRBJ2-5; D gene ambiguous. CDR3 length: 15 residues. The V gene's germline CDR1 is MGHDK and CDR2 SYGVNS. V shed 2 bases and J shed 1 base, with 11 bases lying between them. The CDR3 is CASSEPGSLQETQYF. The CDR3, as DNA: TGTGCCAGCAGTGAACCGGGCAGCCTCCAAGAGACCCAGTACTTC.

V is TRBV10-1 and J is TRBJ2-1; perhaps D is TRBD1 or TRBD2 (5 bases each). The CDR3 covers 14 residues. CDR1 is WNHNN and CDR2 is SYGVQD in the germline V gene (reference sequence). Trimming left V 3 bases short and J 6 bases short, with 12 bases between. The CDR3 protein is CASSDPGAFNEQFF. DNA of the CDR3: TGCGCCAGCAGTGACCCCGGGGCCTTCAATGAGCAGTTCTTC.

V gene TRBV29-1 combines with J gene TRBJ2-6; either TRBD1 or TRBD2 may supply D (5 bases each). CDR1 SQVTM and CDR2 ANQGSEA come from the germline V gene. Trimming shortened V by 4 bases and J by 1 base, and 14 bases separated the two germline ends. This CDR3 region has 16 residues. The CDR3 nucleotides read TGCAGCGTTGTAGAGGGGTGGTTGTCTGGGGCCAACGTCCTGACTTTC. This translates into CSVVEGWLSGANVLTF.

The chain uses TRBV2 and TRBJ1-2, with 9 bases matching TRBD1. The germline V gene encodes CDR1 SNHLY and CDR2 FYNNEI. The ends lost 6 bases at V and 4 bases at J; junction bases unmatched: 6. This CDR3 has 14 amino acids. The CDR3 region is CASSSQGALYGYTF. Written as DNA, the CDR3 is TGTGCCAGCAGCTCACAGGGGGCTCTCTATGGCTACACCTTC.

The V and J genes are TRBV28 and TRBJ2-1; D possibly corresponds to TRBD2 (6 bases). Germline-derived CDR1 and CDR2 are MDHEN and SYDVKM. The CDR3 is 19 residues long. V lost 6 bases to trimming and J lost 6 bases, with 30 bases between them. CDR3 protein: CASSNRFGKRVGTGNEQFF. The CDR3 nucleotides read TGTGCCAGCAGCAATAGGTTTGGGAAGCGGGTGGGAACCGGCAATGAGCAGTTCTTC.

The rearrangement uses TRBV29-1 and TRBJ2-3; no definite D call. The CDR3 covers 12 residues. Germline V gene lookup returns CDR1 SQVTM and CDR2 ANQGSEA. V lost 7 bases to trimming and J lost 7 bases, with 15 bases between them. The CDR3 protein is CSAEGIPYTQYF. The CDR3 DNA reads as TGCAGCGCCGAAGGTATTCCATATACGCAGTATTTT.

J is TRBJ2-1 and V is TRBV7-9, with 7 bases aligning to TRBD2. Per germline, CDR1 SEHNR and CDR2 FQNEAQ (reference sequence). V gave up 6 bases and J gave up 4 bases; unmatched junction bases: 6. The length of the CDR3 is 14 residues. The CDR3 DNA is TGTGCCAGCAGGAAGGACGGGGGGTACAATGAGCAGTTCTTC. Translation: CASRKDGGYNEQFF.

This clone is a singleton in its sample. CDR3 DNA sequence: TGTGCCAGCAGCGTCCGGAGGGAATCCTACAATGAGCAGTTCTTC. It yields the protein CASSVRRESYNEQFF. The chain links TRBV9 to TRBJ2-1; D possibly corresponds to TRBD2 (6 bases). V was clipped by 2 bases and J by 1 base, with 10 bases between them. The CDR3 is made up of 15 amino acids. Germline V gives CDR1 SGDLS, CDR2 YYNGEE. Combining the CDR3 with reference TRBV9 and TRBJ2-1 gives the whole variable domain DSGVTQTPKHLITATGQRVTLRCSPRSGDLSVYWYQQSLDQGLQFLIQYYNGEERAKGNILERFSAQQFPDLHSELNLSSLELGDSALYFCASSVRRESYNEQFFGPGTRLTVL.

The table lists this clone with a count of one. The rearrangement uses TRBV11-3 and TRBJ1-5; weak D call: TRBD1 (6 bases). V was shortened by 10 bases and J by 5 bases, with 27 bases between the two germline ends. The CDR3 is made up of 17 amino acids. In germline, CDR1 is SGHNT, CDR2 YENEEA. CDR3: CATTVGQQRGGDQPQHF. DNA of the CDR3: TGTGCCACCACCGTAGGACAGCAAAGAGGGGGGGATCAGCCCCAGCATTTT.